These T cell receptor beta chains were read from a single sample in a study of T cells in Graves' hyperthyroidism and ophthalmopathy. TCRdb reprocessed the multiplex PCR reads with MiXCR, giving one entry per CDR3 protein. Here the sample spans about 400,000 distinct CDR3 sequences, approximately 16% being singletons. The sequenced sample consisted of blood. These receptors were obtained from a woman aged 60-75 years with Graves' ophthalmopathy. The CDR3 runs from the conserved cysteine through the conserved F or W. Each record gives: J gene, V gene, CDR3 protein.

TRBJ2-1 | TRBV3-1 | CASSPGTGRYNEQFF
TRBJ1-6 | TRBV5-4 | CASSKDRGYNSPLHF
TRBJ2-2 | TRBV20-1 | CSAPPGGRPGELFF
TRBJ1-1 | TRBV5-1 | CASSLVLLGTEAFF
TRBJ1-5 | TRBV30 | CAWSLMGRPNQPQHF
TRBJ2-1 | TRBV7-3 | CASSLGQGVNEQFF
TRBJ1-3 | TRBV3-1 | CASSQVGDRRNTIYF
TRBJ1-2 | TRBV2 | CASSYTSNYGYTF
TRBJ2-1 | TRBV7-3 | CASSLTGGGGYNEQFF
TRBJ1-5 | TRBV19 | CASSIARSNQPQHF
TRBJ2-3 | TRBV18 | CASSPVGGVTTDTQYF
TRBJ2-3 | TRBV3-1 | CASSQLSGGTYGTDTQYF
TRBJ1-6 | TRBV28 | CASSPAGDRDPPLHF
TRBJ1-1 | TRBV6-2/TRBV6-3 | CASGNTEAFF
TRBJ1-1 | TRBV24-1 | CATSDHSGQGAFF
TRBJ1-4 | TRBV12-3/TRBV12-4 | CASSLNRGGGKLFF
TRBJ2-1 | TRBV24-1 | CATSDLRTGRDEQFF
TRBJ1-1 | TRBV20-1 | CSAGVGTNTEAFF
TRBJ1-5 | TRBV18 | CASSPENRGLGPQHF
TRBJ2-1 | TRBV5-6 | CASSLHRLVANEQFF
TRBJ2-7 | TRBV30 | CAWSGGRGGFQDEQYF
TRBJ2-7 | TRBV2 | CASSRTGTSEQYF
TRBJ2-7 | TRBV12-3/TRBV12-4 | CASRPTSGSTSEQYF
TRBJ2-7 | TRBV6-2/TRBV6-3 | CASTVAGFPNEQYF
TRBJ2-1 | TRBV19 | CASSIGEEAYNEQFF
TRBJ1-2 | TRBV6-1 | CASSRQGDNYGYTF
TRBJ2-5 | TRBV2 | CASSEESGSRETQYF
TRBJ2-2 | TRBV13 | CASAVRRRAGGPLFF
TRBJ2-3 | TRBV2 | CASSGPRGGSLEYF
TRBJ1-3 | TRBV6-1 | CATKRGASGNTIYF
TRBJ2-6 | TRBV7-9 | CASTVGEGSGANVLTF
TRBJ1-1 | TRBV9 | CASSADGDSQEAFF
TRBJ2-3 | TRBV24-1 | CATSDFSVELTDTDTQYF
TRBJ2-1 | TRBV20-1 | CSASGRGPYNEQFF
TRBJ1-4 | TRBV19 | CASLDRVGEKLFF
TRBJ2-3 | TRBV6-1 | CASSELQVTDTQYF
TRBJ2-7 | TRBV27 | CASSFRQGVTYEQYF
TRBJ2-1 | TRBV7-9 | CASSPTGRGNEQFF
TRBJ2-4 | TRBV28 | CASSLGAVNGPGLAKNIQYF
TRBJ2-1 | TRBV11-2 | CASCPARAYNEQFF
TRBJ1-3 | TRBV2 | CASSERRAAIYF
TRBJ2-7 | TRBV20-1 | CSARDLREGYEQYF
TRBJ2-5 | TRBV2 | CASSERSLETQYF
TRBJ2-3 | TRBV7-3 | CASSLEGTSGVDTQYF
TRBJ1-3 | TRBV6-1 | CASSPGQMSSGNTIYF
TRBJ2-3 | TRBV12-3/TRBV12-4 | CAGSPTPSTDTQYF
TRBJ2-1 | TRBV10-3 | CAISGTYNEQFF
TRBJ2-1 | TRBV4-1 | CASSPRLTERTNNEQFF
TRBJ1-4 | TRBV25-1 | CASSDLRDRGRKLFF
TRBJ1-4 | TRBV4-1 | CASSQKTGLEKLFF
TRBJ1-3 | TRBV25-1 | CASSEYKGTGNTIYF
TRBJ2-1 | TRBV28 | CASSSIAPAGRNNEQFF
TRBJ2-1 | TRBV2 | CASSETSGISYNEQFF
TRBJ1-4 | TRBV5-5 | CASSVSGTGDEKLFF
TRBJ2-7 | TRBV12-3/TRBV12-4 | CASSREGGLYEQYF
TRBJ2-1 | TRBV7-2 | CASSPQGIDYNEQFF
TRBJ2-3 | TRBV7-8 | CASSLSREPDTQYF